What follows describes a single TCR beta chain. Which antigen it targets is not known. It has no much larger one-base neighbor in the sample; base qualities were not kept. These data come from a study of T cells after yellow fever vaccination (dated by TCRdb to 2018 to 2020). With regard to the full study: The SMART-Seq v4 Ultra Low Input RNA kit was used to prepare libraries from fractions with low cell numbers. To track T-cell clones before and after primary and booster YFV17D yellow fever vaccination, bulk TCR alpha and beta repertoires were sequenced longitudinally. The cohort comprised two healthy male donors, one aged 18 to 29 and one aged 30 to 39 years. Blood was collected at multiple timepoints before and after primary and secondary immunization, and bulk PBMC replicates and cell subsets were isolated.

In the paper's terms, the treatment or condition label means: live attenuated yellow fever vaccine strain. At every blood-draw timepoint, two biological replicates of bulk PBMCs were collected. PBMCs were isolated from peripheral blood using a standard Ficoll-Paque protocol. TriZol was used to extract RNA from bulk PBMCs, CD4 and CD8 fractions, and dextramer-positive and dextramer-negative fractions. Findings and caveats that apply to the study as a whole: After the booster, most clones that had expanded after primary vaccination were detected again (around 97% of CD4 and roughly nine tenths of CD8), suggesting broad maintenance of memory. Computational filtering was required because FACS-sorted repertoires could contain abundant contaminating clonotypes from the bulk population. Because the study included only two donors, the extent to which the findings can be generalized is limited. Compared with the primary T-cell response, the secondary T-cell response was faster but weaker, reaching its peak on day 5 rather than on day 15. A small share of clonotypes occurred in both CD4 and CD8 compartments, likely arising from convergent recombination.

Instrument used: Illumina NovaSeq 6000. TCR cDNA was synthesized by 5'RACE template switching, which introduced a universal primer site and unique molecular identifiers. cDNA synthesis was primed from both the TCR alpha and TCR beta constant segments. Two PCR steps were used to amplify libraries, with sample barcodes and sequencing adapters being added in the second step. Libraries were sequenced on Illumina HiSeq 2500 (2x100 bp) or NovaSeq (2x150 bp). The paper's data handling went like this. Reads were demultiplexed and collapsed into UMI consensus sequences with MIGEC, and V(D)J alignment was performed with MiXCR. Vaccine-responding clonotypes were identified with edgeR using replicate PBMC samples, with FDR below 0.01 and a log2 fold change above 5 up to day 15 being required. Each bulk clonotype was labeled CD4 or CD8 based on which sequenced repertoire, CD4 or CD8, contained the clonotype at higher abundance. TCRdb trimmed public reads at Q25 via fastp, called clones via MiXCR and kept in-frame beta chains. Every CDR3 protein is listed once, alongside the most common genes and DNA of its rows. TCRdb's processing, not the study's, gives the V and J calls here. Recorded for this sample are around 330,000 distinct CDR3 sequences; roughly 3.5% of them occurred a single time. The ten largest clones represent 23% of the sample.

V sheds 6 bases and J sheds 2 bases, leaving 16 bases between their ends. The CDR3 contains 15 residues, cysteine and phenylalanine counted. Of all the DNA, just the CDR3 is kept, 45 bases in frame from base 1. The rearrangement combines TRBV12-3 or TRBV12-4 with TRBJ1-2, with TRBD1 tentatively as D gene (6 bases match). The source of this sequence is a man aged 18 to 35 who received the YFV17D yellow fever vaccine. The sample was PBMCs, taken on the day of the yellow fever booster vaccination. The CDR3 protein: CASSPTGGLNYGYTF. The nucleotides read TGTGCCAGCAGCCCGACTGGGGGGCTGAACTATGGCTACACCTTC.